This T cell receptor (beta chain) comes out of a study of T cell responses to AZD1222 COVID-19 vaccine. The method was immunoSEQ multiplex PCR; TCRdb's version includes in-frame clones alone and lacks a portion of them. The sample lists 150,000 to 200,000 clones, roughly 90% occurring once. Study-level points and caveats: The study found vaccine-associated CD4 TCRs spanning spike, dominant at 160-218 and 743-854. White British people made up most donors, females outnumbered males, and clonal diversity was possibly underestimated. Only after the peak T cell response were repertoires sampled.

Concerning this clone: No antigen is known for it.

After removal of 6 bases from V and 8 bases from J, the junction contained 4 bases not matched to a gene. Germline V gives CDR1 LGHNT, CDR2 FRNRAP. This CDR3 is built from 12 residues. This specimen consisted of peripheral blood, obtained 28 days after the second AZD1222 dose. The rearrangement links TRBV12-5 to TRBJ1-2; 9 nucleotides match TRBD1. The TCR sequence derives from an adult who received the AZD1222 COVID-19 vaccine. CDR3 coding DNA: TGTGCTAGTGGACCAGACAGGGGGGGCTACACCTTC. It yields the protein CASGPDRGGYTF.